Reported below is one T cell receptor (beta chain). This entry comes from a study of blood T cell repertoires in COVID-19. Background on the study: Sites in the United States, Italy and Spain provided acute and convalescent COVID-19 samples. Sources were T cells, B-cell-depleted T cells, or PBMCs; the material itself was cDNA or gDNA.

V lost 6 bases to trimming and J lost 2 bases, with 14 bases between them. In germline, CDR1 is MRHNA, CDR2 SNTAGT. This CDR3 contains 15 residues. Generated by immunoSEQ multiplex PCR, the TCRdb table keeps only in-frame clones and is missing some. The sample has about 40,000 clones, about 79% seen once. This clonotype originated in a woman aged 55-70 years with acute or convalescent COVID-19. The chain joins TRBV6-4 to TRBJ1-5, with D perhaps TRBD1 (6 bases). Sequencing input: peripheral blood. The CDR3 sequence: CASRWTADGNQPQHF. The DNA for the CDR3 is TGTGCCAGCAGATGGACAGCTGACGGCAATCAGCCCCAGCATTTT.